The 6 T cell receptor beta chains below come from one sample, sequenced in a study of blood T cell repertoires in COVID-19. The assay was immunoSEQ multiplex PCR, and TCRdb's table has in-frame clones only and misses some. The data contain about 140,000 clones, 65% to 80% of them singletons. Sequenced: peripheral blood. The source of these receptors is a woman in her sixties or seventies with acute or convalescent COVID-19.

This chain links TRBV7-9 with TRBJ2-1; 9 bases fit TRBD2. Germline V gene lookup returns CDR1 SEHNR and CDR2 FQNEAQ (reference sequence). Trimming took 4 bases from V and 5 from J; bases not matched to a gene: 9. The CDR3 sequence is 16 residues long. The CDR3: CASSSNPGLADNEQFF. In nucleotides, the CDR3 is TGTGCCAGCAGCTCCAACCCGGGACTAGCAGACAATGAGCAGTTCTTC.

There are a few counts of this clone. The rearrangement links TRBV30 to TRBJ2-3; maybe TRBD2 (6 bases). Between the trimmed V and J ends, which lost 3 bases and 0 bases, there was a span of 16 bases. This CDR3 is built from 16 residues. The germline V gene encodes CDR1 GTSNPN and CDR2 SVGIG (reference sequence). The CDR3 DNA reads as TGTGCCTGGAGGTCGGGAGTCGGGCATAGCACAGATACGCAGTATTTT. This codes for CAWRSGVGHSTDTQYF.

This clone was seen a handful of times. The gene calls are TRBV2 and TRBJ1-2; D is uncertain. V lost 3 bases, J lost 13 bases, and 18 bases lay in between. Germline values: CDR1 SNHLY, CDR2 FYNNEI. The CDR3 length is 13 residues. The CDR3 loop reads CASSELQQRVGTF. For the CDR3, the DNA is TGTGCCAGCAGTGAGTTACAGCAGAGAGTCGGCACCTTC.

This clone was counted only a few times. The gene calls are TRBV27 and TRBJ1-5; 11 nucleotides match TRBD1. V lost 5 bases, J lost 7 bases, and 4 bases stayed unmatched. There are 14 residues in the CDR3. Per germline, CDR1 MNHEY and CDR2 SMNVEV (reference sequence). The CDR3 DNA follows: TGTGCCAGCAGTCCTGGGACAGGGGGACAGCCCCAGCATTTT. Translated: CASSPGTGGQPQHF.

The gene calls are TRBV14 and TRBJ1-6, with D uncertain. The CDR3 is 14 residues long. Trimming took off 1 base at V and 7 bases at J, with 8 bases between the two ends. In germline, CDR1 is SGHDN, CDR2 FVKESK. The CDR3 DNA reads TGTGCCAGCAGCCAAGCTCCGTCGAATTCACCCCTCCACTTT. Translated, it gives CASSQAPSNSPLHF.

The chain couples TRBV5-6 to TRBJ1-2; D ambiguous. The length of the CDR3 is 13 residues. Germline CDR1 and CDR2: SGHDT and YYEEEE. V lost 1 base and J 8 bases, leaving 12 bases between the germline ends. The CDR3 spells CASSLPSPRGYTF. CDR3 in DNA: TGTGCCAGCAGCTTGCCTAGTCCCCGCGGCTACACCTTC.